This TCR beta chain was identified during a study of blood T cell repertoires in COVID-19. The CDR3 length is 17 residues. Germline V gene lookup returns CDR1 SGHRS and CDR2 YFSETQ. V shed 7 bases and J 0 bases; nucleotides not matched to a gene: 10. TCRdb keeps only in-frame clones here, not all; method: immunoSEQ multiplex PCR. The sample holds some 510,000 clones, roughly 90% seen once. The chain couples TRBV5-1 to TRBJ2-6, with TRBD1 identical over 7 bases. This receptor was obtained from a woman aged 40 to 50 who had recovered from COVID-19. Material for sequencing was PBMCs or T cells enriched from blood (not recorded which). Here the CDR3 reads CASGGQSIGSGANVLTF. As DNA, the CDR3 is TGCGCCAGCGGGGGACAGAGTATAGGCTCTGGGGCCAACGTCCTGACTTTC. The full variable domain, with the rest looked up from reference TRBV5-1 and TRBJ2-6, is KAGVTQTPRYLIKTRGQQVTLSCSPISGHRSVSWYQQTPGQGLQFLFEYFSETQRNKGNFPGRFSGRQFSNSRSEMNVSTLELGDSALYLCASGGQSIGSGANVLTFGAGSRLTVL.